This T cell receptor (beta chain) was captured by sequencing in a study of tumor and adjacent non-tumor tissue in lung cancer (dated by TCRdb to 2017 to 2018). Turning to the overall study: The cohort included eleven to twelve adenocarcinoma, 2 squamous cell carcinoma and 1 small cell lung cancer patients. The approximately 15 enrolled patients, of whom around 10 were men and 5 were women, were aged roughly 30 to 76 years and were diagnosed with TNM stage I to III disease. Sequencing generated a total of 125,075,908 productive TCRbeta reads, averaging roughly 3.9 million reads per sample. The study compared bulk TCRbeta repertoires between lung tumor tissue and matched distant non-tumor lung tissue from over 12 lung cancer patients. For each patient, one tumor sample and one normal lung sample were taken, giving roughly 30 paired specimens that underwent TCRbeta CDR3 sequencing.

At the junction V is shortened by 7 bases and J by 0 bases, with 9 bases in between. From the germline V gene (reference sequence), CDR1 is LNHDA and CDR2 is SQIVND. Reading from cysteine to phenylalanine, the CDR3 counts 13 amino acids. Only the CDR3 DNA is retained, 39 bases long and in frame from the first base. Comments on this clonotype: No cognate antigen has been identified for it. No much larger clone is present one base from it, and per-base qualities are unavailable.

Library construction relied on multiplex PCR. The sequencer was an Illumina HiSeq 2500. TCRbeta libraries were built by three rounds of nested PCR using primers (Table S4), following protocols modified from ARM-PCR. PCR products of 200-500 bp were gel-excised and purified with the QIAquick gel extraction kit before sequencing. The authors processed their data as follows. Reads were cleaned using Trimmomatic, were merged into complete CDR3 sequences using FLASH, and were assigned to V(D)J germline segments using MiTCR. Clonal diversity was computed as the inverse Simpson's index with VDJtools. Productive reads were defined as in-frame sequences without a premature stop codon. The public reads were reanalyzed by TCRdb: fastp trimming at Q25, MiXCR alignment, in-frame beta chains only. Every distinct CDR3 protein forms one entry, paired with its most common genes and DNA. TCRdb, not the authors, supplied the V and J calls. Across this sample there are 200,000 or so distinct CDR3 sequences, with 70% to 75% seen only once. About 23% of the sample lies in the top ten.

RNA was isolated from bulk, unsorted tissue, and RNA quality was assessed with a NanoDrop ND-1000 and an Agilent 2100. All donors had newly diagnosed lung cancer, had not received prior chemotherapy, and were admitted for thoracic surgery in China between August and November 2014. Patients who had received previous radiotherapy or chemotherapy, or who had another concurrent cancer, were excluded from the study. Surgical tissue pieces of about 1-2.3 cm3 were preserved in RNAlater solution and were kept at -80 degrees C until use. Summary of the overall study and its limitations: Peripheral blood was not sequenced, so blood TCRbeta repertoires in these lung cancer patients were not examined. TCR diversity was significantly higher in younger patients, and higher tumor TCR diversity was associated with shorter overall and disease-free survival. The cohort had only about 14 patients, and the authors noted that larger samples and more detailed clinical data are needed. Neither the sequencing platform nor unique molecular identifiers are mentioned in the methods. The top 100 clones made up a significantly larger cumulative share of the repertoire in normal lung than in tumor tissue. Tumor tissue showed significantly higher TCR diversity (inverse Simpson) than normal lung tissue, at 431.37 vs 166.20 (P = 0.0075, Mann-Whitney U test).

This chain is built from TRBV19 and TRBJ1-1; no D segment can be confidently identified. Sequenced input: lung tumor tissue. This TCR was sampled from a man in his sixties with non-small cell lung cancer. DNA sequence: TGTGCCAGTACGAGTGGACTGAACACTGAAGCTTTCTTT. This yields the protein CASTSGLNTEAFF.